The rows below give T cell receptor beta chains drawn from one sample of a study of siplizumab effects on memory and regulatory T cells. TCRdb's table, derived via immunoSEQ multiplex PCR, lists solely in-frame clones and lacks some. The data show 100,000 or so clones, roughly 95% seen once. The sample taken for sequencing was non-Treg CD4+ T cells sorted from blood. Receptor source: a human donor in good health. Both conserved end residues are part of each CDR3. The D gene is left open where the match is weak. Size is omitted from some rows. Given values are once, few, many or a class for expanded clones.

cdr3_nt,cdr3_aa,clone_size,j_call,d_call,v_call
TGCAGCGTTGAGCGTTTTCGAGGCTACACCTTC,CSVERFRGYTF,once,TRBJ1-2,.,TRBV29-1
TGTGCCAGCAGTTTGGTCCCTAACTATGGCTACACCTTC,CASSLVPNYGYTF,.,TRBJ1-2,.,TRBV6-6
TGTGCCAGCTCACCACCGTCCGGAGCAGATACGCAGTATTTT,CASSPPSGADTQYF,.,TRBJ2-3,.,TRBV18
TGCGCCAGCAGCACGGGACTAGCGGGTCAGGATGAGCAGTTCTTC,CASSTGLAGQDEQFF,.,TRBJ2-1,TRBD2,TRBV5-1
TGTGCCAGCAGCTCACCACACTCTGGAAACACCATATATTTT,CASSSPHSGNTIYF,.,TRBJ1-3,.,TRBV11-2
TGTGCCAGCACTCCAAGGACAGGGTTAGAGACCCAGTACTTC,CASTPRTGLETQYF,once,TRBJ2-5,TRBD1,TRBV2
TGTGCCAGCAGTGACAGGGGCACAGATACGCAGTATTTT,CASSDRGTDTQYF,.,TRBJ2-3,.,TRBV6-4
TGTGCCAGCTATCCGGCAGGACCCTCCGTCGAGCAGTACTTC,CASYPAGPSVEQYF,.,TRBJ2-7,.,TRBV5-6
TGTGCCAGCAGTTACGCAGCGACAGGGGGATATTTT,CASSYAATGGYF,.,TRBJ2-3,TRBD1,TRBV6-6
TGTGCCAGCTCGCGGGACAGGGGCAATCAGCCCCAGCATTTT,CASSRDRGNQPQHF,.,TRBJ1-5,TRBD1,TRBV18
TGTGCCAGTAGTGTCGGCCTGAACTCTGGGGCCAACGTCCTGACTTTC,CASSVGLNSGANVLTF,.,TRBJ2-6,.,TRBV19
TGTGCCAGCTCACCGGACAGGGGGATCTATGGCTACACCTTC,CASSPDRGIYGYTF,.,TRBJ1-2,TRBD1,TRBV18
TGCAGCGTTGAACGGGGGGAGACCCAGTACTTC,CSVERGETQYF,.,TRBJ2-5,.,TRBV29-1
TGTGCCAGCTCAGCCAGGGGGCAGGAGGATGGCTACACCTTC,CASSARGQEDGYTF,.,TRBJ1-2,TRBD1,TRBV18
TGTGCCATCAGCATGACGGGGACCAGCACAGATACGCAGTATTTT,CAISMTGTSTDTQYF,.,TRBJ2-3,.,TRBV10-3
TGTGCCATCAGTGATGGGGGGCGCAGGTCTTACGAGCAGTACTTC,CAISDGGRRSYEQYF,.,TRBJ2-7,.,TRBV10-3
TGTGCCAGCAGTTACTCGTCCAGGGTGGGAGATTCACCCCTCCACTTT,CASSYSSRVGDSPLHF,.,TRBJ1-6,.,TRBV6-5
TGCAGCGTTGTGGTGGGTCCCTCCCTCCAAAACACTGAAGCTTTCTTT,CSVVVGPSLQNTEAFF,.,TRBJ1-1,.,TRBV29-1
TGCGCCAGCAGCTTGGCAGTAACCACCGGGGAGCTGTTTTTT,CASSLAVTTGELFF,.,TRBJ2-2,.,TRBV5-1
TGTGCCAGCAGTGACTCGATGTCGAGACAGGGATCCTACGAGCAGTACTTC,CASSDSMSRQGSYEQYF,.,TRBJ2-7,TRBD1,TRBV6-4
TGTGCCAGCAGCTCAGCCGTGGGCAATGAGCAGTTCTTC,CASSSAVGNEQFF,.,TRBJ2-1,.,TRBV7-2
TGTGCCAGCCACTTGCCCCAGGTTCTATATGGCTACACCTTC,CASHLPQVLYGYTF,.,TRBJ1-2,.,TRBV5-4
TGCAGCGCCGGACAGCTTTCTAACTATGGCTACACCTTC,CSAGQLSNYGYTF,.,TRBJ1-2,.,TRBV29-1
TGTGCCAGCAGTTACAATCGGGGGGGCGGGAACATTCAGTACTTC,CASSYNRGGGNIQYF,.,TRBJ2-4,TRBD2,TRBV6-6
TGCGCCAGCAGCCAAGACTCGACAGGGGGTGGTCAGCCCCAGCATTTT,CASSQDSTGGGQPQHF,.,TRBJ1-5,TRBD1,TRBV4-3
TGCGCCAGCAGCCGGGGGGACCGAGCACGAGATACGCAGTATTTT,CASSRGDRARDTQYF,.,TRBJ2-3,.,TRBV4-1